This TCR beta chain stems from a study of T-cell memory formation after mild COVID-19. Regarding the study as a whole: The CD4+ clones that contracted clustered mainly within CM and EM, and the CD8+ clones concentrated in EMRA.

Turning to this clonotype: Its antigen is as yet unknown.

A 5'RACE reaction primed in the constant segment made cDNA libraries of TCR alpha and TCR beta, and these carried sample barcodes and UMIs. One entry per CDR3 protein results from TCRdb running MiXCR on the 5' RACE reads. The table records roughly 240,000 distinct CDR3 sequences, approximately 15% of them present only once. V lost 4 bases, J lost 4 bases, and 9 bases stayed unmatched. The CDR3 sequence is 15 residues long. Germline CDR1 SQVTM, CDR2 ANQGSEA. This chain links TRBV29-1 with TRBJ2-1; 8 nucleotides agree with TRBD2. This receptor was identified in an adult woman who had mild COVID-19 (a few samples of this study predate the infection). Cell type and time point are not known. Sequences were obtained from PBMCs or a T cell subset sorted from them (not recorded which). This CDR3 is CSVGGGGKLYNEQFF. The DNA for the CDR3 is TGCAGCGTTGGAGGCGGGGGGAAACTTTACAATGAGCAGTTCTTC.